Presented here are 12 T cell receptor beta chains from one specimen sequenced in a study of breast tumors, draining lymph nodes, adjacent tissues. Breast cancer patients provided tissue from their axillary draining lymph nodes. TCRdb reprocessed the multiplex PCR reads with MiXCR, giving one entry per CDR3 protein. This table holds about 150,000 distinct CDR3 sequences, approximately 32% found once. The source material was axillary lymph node tissue. These TCRs come from a female donor with breast cancer. Some clones in this sample may be carry-over from other donors' samples.

This clonotype was recorded at least ten times. The gene calls are TRBV20-1 and TRBJ2-5; D uncertain. Germline CDR1 and CDR2: DFQATT and SNEGSKA (reference sequence). The V and J ends lost 8 bases and 6 bases respectively, with 19 bases between them. The CDR3 has 13 residues. CDR3 sequence (DNA): TGCAGTTTCCTAGATTCCTGGGGAAAGACCCAGTACTTC. Its translation: CSFLDSWGKTQYF.

This clonotype was recorded many times. This chain links TRBV5-8 with TRBJ2-6; D remains unclear. This CDR3 comprises 13 residues. V was clipped by 4 bases and J by 12 bases, with 14 bases between them. Per the germline V gene, CDR1 is SGHTS and CDR2 is YDEGEE. The CDR3 DNA reads as TGTGCCAGCAGCCCCACGATAGCACCCGTCCTGACTTTC. Amino acids: CASSPTIAPVLTF.

This clonotype was seen a single time. A much larger clone lies one base from this, so it may be a read error. The rearrangement uses TRBV6-5 and TRBJ2-1, with 8 bases that match TRBD2. Germline values: CDR1 MNHEY, CDR2 SVGAGI. The CDR3 is 12 amino acids. The CDR3 reads CVSGGPDNEQFF. CDR3 sequence (DNA): TGTGTCAGCGGGGGCCCGGACAATGAGCAGTTCTTC.

This clonotype was counted ten times or more. The rearrangement joins TRBV11-2 to TRBJ2-5; 7 bases fit TRBD2. The CDR3 runs to 14 residues. V shed 5 bases and J 2 bases; nucleotides not matched to a gene: 5. Looked up from germline, CDR1 is SGHAT and CDR2 is FQNNGV. The CDR3 coding sequence is TGTGCCAGCAGCCCCCGGGGGGTGCAAGAGACCCAGTACTTC. It translates to CASSPRGVQETQYF. The variable domain in full, completed from reference TRBV11-2 and TRBJ2-5, reads EAGVAQSPRYKIIEKRQSVAFWCNPISGHATLYWYQQILGQGPKLLIQFQNNGVVDDSQLPKDRFSAERLKGVDSTLKIQPAKLEDSAVYLCASSPRGVQETQYFGPGTRLLVL.

This clonotype has a count of ten or more. The chain is built from TRBV18 and TRBJ1-4; 10 bases fit TRBD1. V shed 3 bases, J shed 2 bases, and the junction held 3 bases outside the gene matches. Germline lookup yields CDR1 KGHSH and CDR2 LQKENI. The CDR3 runs to 16 residues. Written as DNA, the CDR3 is TGTGCCAGCTCACCCGGACAGGGGGGGACTAATGAAAAACTGTTTTTT. Translating gives CASSPGQGGTNEKLFF.

For this clonotype: At one of its ends the junction is not consistent with the germline gene, which may arise from a read error. This chain connects TRBV24-1 to TRBJ2-1; D possibly uses TRBD1 or TRBD2 (6 bases each). Germline values: CDR1 KGHDR, CDR2 SFDVKD. CDR3 length: 15 amino acids. The CDR3 DNA follows: TGTGCCACCAGAGATTCGGGGGCCAACTACAATGAGCAGTTCTTC. This translates into CATRDSGANYNEQFF.

A few counts support this clonotype. One base away lies a much larger clone, so this may be a sequencing read error. This sequence joins TRBV6-4 and TRBJ2-3; D is uncertain. Trimming took 6 bases from V and 2 from J, leaving 12 bases between them. From germline, CDR1 is MRHNA and CDR2 SNTAGT. This CDR3 is built from 14 residues. CDR3 nucleotide sequence: TGTGCCAGCAGGCACAGTTGGGCCACAGATACGCAGTATTTT. Translation: CASRHSWATDTQYF.

The rearrangement links TRBV19 to TRBJ1-2; perhaps TRBD1 as D (5 bases). Trimming stripped 3 bases from V and 0 bases from J, with 8 bases between. Germline-derived CDR1 and CDR2 are LNHDA and SQIVND (reference sequence). This CDR3 contains 14 residues. CDR3 in amino acids: CASSMGPANYGYTF. In nucleotides, the CDR3 is TGTGCCAGTAGTATGGGACCAGCTAACTATGGCTACACCTTC.

The chain has TRBV30 and TRBJ1-1, with D unresolved. Germline-derived CDR1 and CDR2 are GTSNPN and SVGIG (reference sequence). The CDR3 consists of 14 residues. V lost 2 bases to trimming and J lost 5 bases, with 15 bases between them. The CDR3 DNA reads as TGTGCCTGGAGTCATAATTATCCTCGTACTGAAGCTTTCTTT. As protein: CAWSHNYPRTEAFF.

This clonotype came up many times. The chain couples TRBV2 to TRBJ1-4; TRBD1 aligns across 9 bases. Germline V gene sequence: CDR1 SNHLY, CDR2 FYNNEI. The CDR3 is made up of 16 amino acids. Trimming took 6 bases from V and 8 from J; bases not matched to a gene: 13. CDR3 sequence reads: CASRVGAGTGQEKLFF. CDR3 coding DNA: TGTGCCAGCAGAGTCGGCGCCGGGACAGGGCAGGAAAAACTGTTTTTT. Using reference TRBV2 and TRBJ1-4 for the parts outside the CDR3, the full variable domain is EPEVTQTPSHQVTQMGQEVILRCVPISNHLYFYWYRQILGQKVEFLVSFYNNEISEKSEIFDDQFSVERPDGSNFTLKIRSTKLEDSAMYFCASRVGAGTGQEKLFFGSGTQLSVL.

This clonotype was counted ten times or more. This CDR3 is CSAGKAQSDTQYF. CDR3 coding DNA: TGCAGTGCTGGTAAAGCCCAGTCAGATACGCAGTATTTT. This chain connects TRBV20-1 to TRBJ2-3; no reliable D call. This CDR3 spans 13 amino acids. The germline V gene encodes CDR1 DFQATT and CDR2 SNEGSKA (reference sequence). V lost 5 bases to trimming and J lost 4 bases, with 13 bases between them.

The chain recombines TRBV2 with TRBJ1-1; the D is unclear. The CDR3 runs to 16 residues. CDR1 SNHLY and CDR2 FYNNEI come from the germline V gene. V was pared by 6 bases and J by 1 base, with 18 bases between. The CDR3 DNA sequence: TGTGCCAGCAGGTTTCCCTCTCTTAAGGCGAACACTGAAGCTTTCTTT. Its translation: CASRFPSLKANTEAFF.